What follows are 16 T cell receptor beta chains derived from one specimen sequenced in a study of cytomegalovirus exposure and HLA in healthy donors. Amplification used 60 Vbeta primers and 13 Jbeta primers. Assay: immunoSEQ multiplex PCR; the TCRdb copy retains only in-frame clones and omits some. Of approximately 150,000 clones in the sample, approximately 73% were seen once. The sequenced sample consisted of PBMCs. All receptors derive from a man in his thirties or forties in good health and CMV-seropositive.

The chain is built from TRBV2 and TRBJ1-1; TRBD1 might be the D (5 bases). The germline CDR1 and CDR2 sequences are SNHLY and FYNNEI. The CDR3 has 13 amino acids. The V end was cut by 8 bases, the J end by 5 bases, with 15 bases between. DNA for the CDR3: TGTGCCAGCGCCTTCAGGGAGGTTACTGAAGCTTTCTTT. This gives the protein CASAFREVTEAFF.

The V call is TRBV6-1, the J call TRBJ1-2, with 7 bases aligning to TRBD1. Losses at the gene ends were 7 bases for V and 8 bases for J; bases not matched to a gene: 4. The CDR3 runs 11 residues. Germline V gene sequence: CDR1 MNHNS, CDR2 SASEGT. In DNA form, the CDR3 reads TGTGCCAGCACCACAGGGGCAGGCTACACCTTC. This sequence encodes CASTTGAGYTF.

There are a few counts of this clone. This chain uses TRBV28 with TRBJ2-7, with 8 bases identical to TRBD1. This CDR3 contains 19 residues. Germline lookup yields CDR1 MDHEN and CDR2 SYDVKM. Trimming removed 5 bases from V and 6 bases from J; junction bases left unmatched: 24. The CDR3 nucleotides read TGTGCCAGCAGTCTATATGCCCCTAGGGGGACAGGAGCGGATTCCGAGCAGTACTTC. Translating gives CASSLYAPRGTGADSEQYF.

This clone was seen more than once but under ten times. This chain uses TRBV27 with TRBJ2-3, with 13 bases lining up with TRBD2. The CDR3 is 15 amino acids. V shed 5 bases, J shed 4 bases, and the junction held 3 bases outside the gene matches. Germline CDR1 MNHEY, CDR2 SMNVEV (reference sequence). The CDR3 bases are TGTGCCAGCAGTGCGGGACTAGCGGGATCAGATACGCAGTATTTT. This translates into CASSAGLAGSDTQYF.

This chain links TRBV2 with TRBJ2-5; TRBD1 matches 7 bases. Germline V CDR1 and CDR2: SNHLY, FYNNEI. CDR3 length equals 15 residues. With V trimmed by 6 bases and J by 5 bases, 12 bases remained unmatched. The CDR3 DNA reads as TGTGCCAGCAGGATCGTAAAGGGGGCTGTGGAGACCCAGTACTTC. Its protein is CASRIVKGAVETQYF.

The V gene is TRBV11-3, the J gene TRBJ1-1; no clear D. Trimming shortened V by 4 bases and J by 0 bases, and 6 bases separated the two germline ends. CDR3 length equals 13 residues. CDR1 and CDR2 (germline): SGHNT, YENEEA. The CDR3 spells CASSSQVNTEAFF. CDR3 bases: TGTGCCAGCAGCTCCCAGGTGAACACTGAAGCTTTCTTT.

This clone was seen a handful of times. This chain links TRBV6-1 with TRBJ2-7; no clear D gene. The CDR3 extends over 12 amino acids. The V and J ends lost 6 bases and 3 bases respectively, with 9 bases between them. Germline CDR1 is MNHNS and CDR2 is SASEGT. The CDR3 coding sequence is TGTGCCAGCAGCCCCGAGAACTACGAGCAGTACTTC. It encodes CASSPENYEQYF.

The J gene is TRBJ2-7, the V gene TRBV18; perhaps TRBD1 as D (7 bases). Germline CDR1 is KGHSH and CDR2 is LQKENI. The V gene lost 4 bases and the J gene lost 5 bases, with 21 bases spanning the gap. The CDR3 is made up of 16 amino acids. The CDR3 DNA is TGTGCCAGCTCACTCCCCGGGGGCAGGGGGACCCACGAGCAGTACTTC. Its translation is CASSLPGGRGTHEQYF.

This chain joins TRBV15 and TRBJ1-2; 9 bases are shared with TRBD1. This CDR3 is 15 amino acids long. Germline V CDR1 and CDR2: LNHNV, YYDKDF (reference sequence). The V gene end was trimmed by 5 bases and the J gene end by 6 bases; junction bases not matched to a gene: 10. CDR3 nucleotide sequence: TGTGCCACCAGCGGAGGGGACAGGGATTACGATGGCTACACCTTC. It encodes CATSGGDRDYDGYTF.

V is TRBV12-5 and J is TRBJ1-5; D not certain. The CDR3 has 11 residues. Germline CDR1 LGHNT, CDR2 FRNRAP. Trimming took off 4 bases at V and 10 bases at J, with 8 bases between the two ends. The CDR3 DNA reads TGTGCTAGTGGTTACGGGGTTCCCCAGCATTTT. This translates into CASGYGVPQHF.

The chain is built from TRBV6-6 and TRBJ1-1; D is undetermined. The V end lost 6 bases, the J end lost 3 bases, and 11 bases lay between the germline ends. The CDR3 covers 13 residues. CDR1 is MNHNY and CDR2 is SVGAGI in the germline V gene (reference sequence). This CDR3 is CASSPGPYTEAFF. The CDR3 nucleotides read TGTGCCAGCAGCCCGGGTCCATACACTGAAGCTTTCTTT.

Here the CDR3 DNA reads TGTGCCACCAGCAGGTTCCCCCTCGGTGGCAATCAGCCCCAGCATTTT. Its protein is CATSRFPLGGNQPQHF. This rearrangement joins TRBV15 to TRBJ1-5; D unclear. V shed 3 bases and J shed 2 bases, with 14 bases lying between them. In germline, CDR1 is LNHNV, CDR2 YYDKDF (reference sequence). CDR3 length: 16 residues.

The V gene is TRBV6-6, the J gene TRBJ2-7; TRBD2 agrees at 7 bases. The CDR3 has 12 amino acids. V gave up 10 bases and J gave up 5 bases; unmatched junction bases: 8. Looked up from germline, CDR1 is MNHNY and CDR2 is SVGAGI (reference sequence). The CDR3 DNA follows: TGTGCCACCTCTAGCGGCACCAACGAGCAGTACTTC. Protein: CATSSGTNEQYF.

This clone was observed a few times. The V gene is TRBV10-3, the J gene TRBJ1-5, with TRBD1 as a possible D gene (6 bases). CDR1 is ENHRY, CDR2 SYGVKD, per germline. Trimming took 5 bases from V and 3 from J, leaving 20 bases between them. This CDR3 is built from 17 residues. The CDR3 DNA follows: TGTGCCATCAGTAATGCAGGGGCGTCGGTCTTCAATCAGCCCCAGCATTTT. Its protein is CAISNAGASVFNQPQHF.

This chain joins TRBV7-3 and TRBJ2-7; no clear D. The V gene's germline CDR1 is SGHTA and CDR2 FQGTGA. The CDR3 runs to 13 residues. Deletions cut 1 base from V and 3 bases from J, with 7 bases between. The CDR3 sequence: CASSLSPNYEQYF. For the CDR3, the DNA is TGTGCCAGCAGCTTAAGTCCAAACTACGAGCAGTACTTC.

This chain connects TRBV28 to TRBJ1-2, with a tentative D call TRBD1 (5 bases). CDR1 MDHEN and CDR2 SYDVKM come from the germline V gene. V lost 5 bases and J 1 base, leaving 14 bases between the germline ends. The CDR3 covers 15 residues. The CDR3 reads CASSPKAGRNYGYTF. CDR3 DNA: TGTGCCAGCAGTCCGAAGGCAGGGCGTAACTATGGCTACACCTTC.